A single sample gave rise to the 6 T cell receptor beta chains below, sequenced in a study of radiotherapy plus CTLA-4 blockade in lung cancer. Clones were sequenced by immunoSEQ multiplex PCR, and TCRdb holds only the in-frame ones, with some missing. The sample includes some 77,000 clones, about 86% seen only once; the top ten take more than 2%. The sequencing used peripheral blood, collected from a patient treated with radiotherapy plus ipilimumab. These receptors were obtained from a human donor with non-small cell lung cancer who had a partial response to radiotherapy plus ipilimumab.

V and J are TRBV12-5 and TRBJ2-7; 9 nucleotides align to TRBD2. V lost 1 base and J lost 4; bases outside the gene matches: 5. This CDR3 region has 15 residues. Per the germline V gene, CDR1 is LGHNT and CDR2 is FRNRAP. CDR3 sequence reads: CASGLGSGSVYEQYF. The CDR3 DNA is TGTGCTAGTGGTTTGGGTAGCGGGAGTGTATACGAGCAGTACTTC.

This sequence joins TRBV7-9 and TRBJ2-7; 8 bases agree with TRBD1. CDR1 is SEHNR, CDR2 FQNEAQ, per germline (reference sequence). The V gene end was trimmed by 2 bases and the J gene end by 3 bases; junction bases not matched to a gene: 12. The CDR3 is made up of 17 amino acids. In nucleotides, the CDR3 is TGTGCCAGCAGCTTAAGCAGGGGACAGGTCGTAATCTACGAGCAGTACTTC. This encodes CASSLSRGQVVIYEQYF.

This rearrangement joins TRBV19 to TRBJ2-1; D not resolved. The V end was cut by 3 bases, the J end by 9 bases, with 6 bases between. This CDR3 comprises 11 residues. Germline lookup yields CDR1 LNHDA and CDR2 SQIVND (reference sequence). The CDR3 sequence is CASSMVSEQFF. In DNA, the CDR3 is TGTGCCAGTAGTATGGTGAGTGAGCAGTTCTTC. The full variable domain, in which reference TRBV19 and TRBJ2-1 provide the parts outside the CDR3, is DGGITQSPKYLFRKEGQNVTLSCEQNLNHDAMYWYRQDPGQGLRLIYYSQIVNDFQKGDIAEGYSVSREKKESFPLTVTSAQKNPTAFYLCASSMVSEQFFGPGTRLTVL.

The V call is TRBV7-8, the J call TRBJ2-4; possibly TRBD2 for D (5 bases). There are 15 residues in the CDR3. With 5 bases removed from V and 0 bases from J, the gap between germline ends came to 11 bases. CDR1 SGHVS and CDR2 FQNEAQ come from the germline V gene. The DNA of the CDR3 is TGTGCCAGCAGCGCCCGTCGGGAAGCCAAAAACATTCAGTACTTC. Translating it yields CASSARREAKNIQYF.

The rearrangement uses TRBV5-1 and TRBJ2-1; maybe TRBD2 (7 bases). V was cut by 0 bases and J by 2 bases, with 12 bases left in between. From germline, CDR1 is SGHRS and CDR2 YFSETQ. This CDR3 region has 16 residues. The CDR3 spells CASSLAGGGTYNEQFF. The DNA for the CDR3 is TGCGCCAGCAGCTTGGCTGGCGGGGGCACCTACAATGAGCAGTTCTTC.

V and J are TRBV9 and TRBJ2-2; weak D call: TRBD2 (5 bases). The CDR3 extends over 13 amino acids. Germline V gene lookup returns CDR1 SGDLS and CDR2 YYNGEE. V shed 3 bases and J shed 4 bases, with 7 bases lying between them. The CDR3 spells CASSGRPTGELFF. CDR3 DNA: TGTGCCAGCAGCGGGAGGCCCACCGGGGAGCTGTTTTTT.